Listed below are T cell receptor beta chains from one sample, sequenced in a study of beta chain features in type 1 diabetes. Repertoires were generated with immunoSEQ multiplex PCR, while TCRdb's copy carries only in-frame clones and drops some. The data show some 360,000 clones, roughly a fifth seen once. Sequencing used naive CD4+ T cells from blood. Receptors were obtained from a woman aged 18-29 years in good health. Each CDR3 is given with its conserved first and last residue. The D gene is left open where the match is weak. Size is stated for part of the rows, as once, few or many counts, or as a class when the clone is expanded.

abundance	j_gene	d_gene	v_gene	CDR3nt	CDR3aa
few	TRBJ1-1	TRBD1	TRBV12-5	TGTGCTAGTGGCCCTCCGGGACAGGGGGAAGCTTTCTTT	CASGPPGQGEAFF
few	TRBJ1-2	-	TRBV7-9	TGTGCCAGCAGCCCCCAGTACCTCAACTATGGCTACACCTTC	CASSPQYLNYGYTF
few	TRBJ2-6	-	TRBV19	TGTGCCAGTAGTCCGGACATCTCTGGGGCCAACGTCCTGACTTTC	CASSPDISGANVLTF
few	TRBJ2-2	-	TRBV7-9	TGTGCCAGCAGCCTGGCTTTAGGGGCTGGAACCGGGGAGCTGTTTTTT	CASSLALGAGTGELFF
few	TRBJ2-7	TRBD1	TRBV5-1	TGCGCCAGCAGACAGCCGGGACAGGGATACGAGCAGTACTTC	CASRQPGQGYEQYF
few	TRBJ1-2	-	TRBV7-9	TGTGCCAGCAGCTTGACAGGCCTCTATGGCTACACCTTC	CASSLTGLYGYTF
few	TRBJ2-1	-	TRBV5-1	TGCGCCAGCAGCTTCGACTCGAACTACAATGAGCAGTTCTTC	CASSFDSNYNEQFF
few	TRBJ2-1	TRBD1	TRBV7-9	TGTGCCAGCAGCTTCCGGGACAGAGACAATGAGCAGTTCTTC	CASSFRDRDNEQFF
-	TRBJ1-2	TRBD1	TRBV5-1	TGCGCCAGCAGCTTGGGACAGGGGGATGGCTACACCTTC	CASSLGQGDGYTF
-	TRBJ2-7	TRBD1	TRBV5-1	TGCGCCAGCAGCCCCCCGACAGGGTCCTACGAGCAGTACTTC	CASSPPTGSYEQYF
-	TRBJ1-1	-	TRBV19	TGTGCCAGTAGTATCTTCCCTCACACTGAAGCTTTCTTT	CASSIFPHTEAFF
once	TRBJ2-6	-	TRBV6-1	TGTGCCATCGAGTTCCCTGGGGCCAACGTCCTGACTTTC	CAIEFPGANVLTF
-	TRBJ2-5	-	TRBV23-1	TGCGCCAGCAGTCCAGCAGGGGTTCAAGAGACCCAGTACTTC	CASSPAGVQETQYF
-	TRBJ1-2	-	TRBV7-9	TGTGCCAGCAGCCCCCGCGGGGGGGGATGGGGCTACACCTTC	CASSPRGGGWGYTF
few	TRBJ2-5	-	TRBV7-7	TGTGCTAGCAGCTTGGGCGGGGCCCAAGAGACCCAGTACTTC	CASSLGGAQETQYF
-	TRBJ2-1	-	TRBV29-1	TGCAGCGTTGCCAGGGCCGTGAATGAGCAGTTCTTC	CSVARAVNEQFF